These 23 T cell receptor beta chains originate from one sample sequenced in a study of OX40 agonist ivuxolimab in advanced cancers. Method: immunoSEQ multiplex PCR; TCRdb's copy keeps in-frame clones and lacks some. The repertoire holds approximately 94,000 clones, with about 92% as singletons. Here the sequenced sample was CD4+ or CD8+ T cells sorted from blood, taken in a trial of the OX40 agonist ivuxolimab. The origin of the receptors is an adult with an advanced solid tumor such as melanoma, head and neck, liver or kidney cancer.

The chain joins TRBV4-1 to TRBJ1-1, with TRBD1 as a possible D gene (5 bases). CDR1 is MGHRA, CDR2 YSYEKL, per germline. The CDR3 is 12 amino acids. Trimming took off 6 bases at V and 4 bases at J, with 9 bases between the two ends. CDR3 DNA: TGCGCCAGCAGTGACGGGGGCACTGAAGCTTTCTTT. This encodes CASSDGGTEAFF.

Here the CDR3 reads CASSSLQGTDTQYF. The CDR3, as DNA: TGTGCCAGCAGCTCCCTACAGGGCACAGATACGCAGTATTTT. The chain combines TRBV7-9 with TRBJ2-3; TRBD1 might be the D (5 bases). The germline V and J ends were trimmed by 4 bases and 1 base, with 9 bases remaining between them. From germline, CDR1 is SEHNR and CDR2 FQNEAQ (reference sequence). This CDR3 contains 14 residues. The full variable domain, in which reference TRBV7-9 and TRBJ2-3 provide the parts outside the CDR3, is DTGVSQNPRHKITKRGQNVTFRCDPISEHNRLYWYRQTLGQGPEFLTYFQNEAQLEKSRLLSDRFSAERPKGSFSTLEIQRTEQGDSAMYLCASSSLQGTDTQYFGPGTRLTVL.

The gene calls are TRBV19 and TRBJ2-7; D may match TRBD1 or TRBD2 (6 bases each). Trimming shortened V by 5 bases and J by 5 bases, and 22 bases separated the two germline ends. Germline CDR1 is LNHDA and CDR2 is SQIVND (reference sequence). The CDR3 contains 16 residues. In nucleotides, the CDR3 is TGTGCCAGTAGTCTTGGGACATCTCCGGGACTGAACGAGCAGTACTTC. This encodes CASSLGTSPGLNEQYF.

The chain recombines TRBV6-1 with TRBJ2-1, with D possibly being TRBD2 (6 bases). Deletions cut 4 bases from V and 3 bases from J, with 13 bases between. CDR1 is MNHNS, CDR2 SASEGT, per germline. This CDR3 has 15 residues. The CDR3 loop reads CASSGPGDFYNEQFF. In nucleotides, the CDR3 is TGTGCCAGCAGTGGTCCGGGGGACTTCTACAATGAGCAGTTCTTC.

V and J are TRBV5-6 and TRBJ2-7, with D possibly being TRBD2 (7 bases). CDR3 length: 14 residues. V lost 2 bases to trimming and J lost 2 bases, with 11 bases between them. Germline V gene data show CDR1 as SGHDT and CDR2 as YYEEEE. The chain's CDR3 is CASSLSRGPYEQYF. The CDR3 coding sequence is TGTGCCAGCAGCTTATCGCGGGGGCCCTACGAGCAGTACTTC.

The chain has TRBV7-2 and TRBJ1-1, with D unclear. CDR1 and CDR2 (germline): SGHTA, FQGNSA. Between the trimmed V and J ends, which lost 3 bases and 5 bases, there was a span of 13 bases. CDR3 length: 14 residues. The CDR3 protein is CASSFVRAGTEAFF. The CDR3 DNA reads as TGTGCCAGCAGCTTCGTTCGGGCGGGGACTGAAGCTTTCTTT.

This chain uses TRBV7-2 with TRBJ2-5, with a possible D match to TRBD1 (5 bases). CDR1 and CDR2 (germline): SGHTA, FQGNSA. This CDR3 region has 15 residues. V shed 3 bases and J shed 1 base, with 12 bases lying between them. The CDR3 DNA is TGTGCCAGCAGCTTCCCAGGGCAAGTCCAAGAGACCCAGTACTTC. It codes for CASSFPGQVQETQYF.

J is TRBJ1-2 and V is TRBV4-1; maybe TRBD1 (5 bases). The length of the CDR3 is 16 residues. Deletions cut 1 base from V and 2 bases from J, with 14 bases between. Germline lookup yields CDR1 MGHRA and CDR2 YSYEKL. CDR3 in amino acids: CASSQVGGGENYGYTF. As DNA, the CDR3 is TGCGCCAGCAGCCAAGTGGGGGGAGGGGAGAACTATGGCTACACCTTC.

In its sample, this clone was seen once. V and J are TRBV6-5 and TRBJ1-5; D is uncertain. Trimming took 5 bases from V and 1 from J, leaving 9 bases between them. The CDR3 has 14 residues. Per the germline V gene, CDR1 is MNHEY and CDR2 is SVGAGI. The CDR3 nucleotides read TGTGCCAGCAGTGAGGACGAAAGCAATCAGCCCCAGCATTTT. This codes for CASSEDESNQPQHF.

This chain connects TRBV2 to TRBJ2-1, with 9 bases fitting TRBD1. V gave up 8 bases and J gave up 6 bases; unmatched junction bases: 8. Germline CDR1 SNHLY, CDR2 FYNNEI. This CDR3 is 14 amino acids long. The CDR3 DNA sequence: TGTGCCAGCCTGGGACAGGGAAGTGGCAATGAGCAGTTCTTC. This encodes CASLGQGSGNEQFF.

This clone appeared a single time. The CDR3 spells CASRYPEENSPLHF. The CDR3, as DNA: TGTGCCAGCCGATACCCGGAGGAAAATTCACCCCTCCACTTT. V gene TRBV7-6 combines with J gene TRBJ1-6; no reliable D call. The CDR3 spans 14 residues. V lost 8 bases to trimming and J lost 7 bases, with 15 bases between them. Germline values: CDR1 SGHVS, CDR2 FNYEAQ.

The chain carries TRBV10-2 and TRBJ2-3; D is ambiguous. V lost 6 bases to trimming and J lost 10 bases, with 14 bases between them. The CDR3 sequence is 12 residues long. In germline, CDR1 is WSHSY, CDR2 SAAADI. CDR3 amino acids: CASSSLSQSQYF. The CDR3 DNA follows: TGCGCCAGCAGCAGCTTGTCACAGTCGCAGTATTTT.

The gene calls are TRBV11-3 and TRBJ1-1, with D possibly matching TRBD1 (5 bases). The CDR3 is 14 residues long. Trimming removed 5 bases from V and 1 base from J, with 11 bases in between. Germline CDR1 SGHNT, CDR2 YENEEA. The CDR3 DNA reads TGTGCCAGCAGCCCATCAAGGGGGAACACTGAAGCTTTCTTT. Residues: CASSPSRGNTEAFF.

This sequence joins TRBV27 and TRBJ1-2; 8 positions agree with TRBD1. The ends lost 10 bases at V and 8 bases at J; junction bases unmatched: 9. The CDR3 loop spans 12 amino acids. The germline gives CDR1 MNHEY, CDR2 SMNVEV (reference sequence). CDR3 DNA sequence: TGTGCCACCAACAGGGGGGGGAAAGGCTACACCTTC. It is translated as CATNRGGKGYTF.

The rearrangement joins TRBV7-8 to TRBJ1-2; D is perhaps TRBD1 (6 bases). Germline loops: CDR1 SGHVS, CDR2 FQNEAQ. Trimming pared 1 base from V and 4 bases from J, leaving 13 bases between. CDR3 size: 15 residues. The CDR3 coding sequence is TGTGCCAGCAGCTTAGGTGCAGGGGAATCCTATGGCTACACCTTC. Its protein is CASSLGAGESYGYTF.

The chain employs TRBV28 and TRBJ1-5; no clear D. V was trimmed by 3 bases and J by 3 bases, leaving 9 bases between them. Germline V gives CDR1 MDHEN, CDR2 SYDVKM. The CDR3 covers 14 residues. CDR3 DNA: TGTGCCAGCAGTTTCGGCCGCTACAATCAGCCCCAGCATTTT. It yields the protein CASSFGRYNQPQHF.

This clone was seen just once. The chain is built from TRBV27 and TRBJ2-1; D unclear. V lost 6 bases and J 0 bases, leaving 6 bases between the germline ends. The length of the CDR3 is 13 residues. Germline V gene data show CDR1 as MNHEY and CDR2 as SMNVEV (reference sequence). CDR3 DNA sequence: TGTGCCAGCAGCCTTAGCTCCTACAATGAGCAGTTCTTC. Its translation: CASSLSSYNEQFF.

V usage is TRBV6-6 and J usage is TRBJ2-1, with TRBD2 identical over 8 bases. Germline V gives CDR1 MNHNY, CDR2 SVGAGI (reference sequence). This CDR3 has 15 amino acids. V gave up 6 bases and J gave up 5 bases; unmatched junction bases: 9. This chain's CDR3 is CASSHNGGGHNEQFF. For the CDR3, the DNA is TGTGCCAGCAGCCATAACGGGGGGGGCCACAATGAGCAGTTCTTC.

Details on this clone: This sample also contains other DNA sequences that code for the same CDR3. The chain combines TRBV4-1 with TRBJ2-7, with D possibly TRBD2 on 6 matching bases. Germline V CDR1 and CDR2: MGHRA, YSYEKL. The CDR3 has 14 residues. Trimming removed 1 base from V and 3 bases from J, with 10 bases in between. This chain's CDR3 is CASSQGQGLYEQYF. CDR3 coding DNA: TGCGCCAGCAGCCAAGGGCAGGGACTCTACGAGCAGTACTTC.

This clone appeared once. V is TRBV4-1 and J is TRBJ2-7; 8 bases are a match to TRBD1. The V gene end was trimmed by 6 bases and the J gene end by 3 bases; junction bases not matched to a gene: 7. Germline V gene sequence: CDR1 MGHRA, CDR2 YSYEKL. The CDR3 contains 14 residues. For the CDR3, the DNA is TGCGCCAGCAGTCCTACAGGGGGGTTCTACGAGCAGTACTTC. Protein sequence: CASSPTGGFYEQYF.

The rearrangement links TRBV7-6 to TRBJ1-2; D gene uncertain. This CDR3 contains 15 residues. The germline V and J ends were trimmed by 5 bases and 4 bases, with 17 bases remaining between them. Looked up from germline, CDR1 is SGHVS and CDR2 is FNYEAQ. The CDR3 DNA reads TGTGCCAGCAGCCGTCCGTCTCGAAAGACCTATGGCTACACCTTC. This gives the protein CASSRPSRKTYGYTF.

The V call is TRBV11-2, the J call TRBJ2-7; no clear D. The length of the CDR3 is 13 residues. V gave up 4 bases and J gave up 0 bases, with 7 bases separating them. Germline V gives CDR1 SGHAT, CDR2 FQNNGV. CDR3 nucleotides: TGTGCCAGCAGCTCTCCATACTCCTACGAGCAGTACTTC. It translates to CASSSPYSYEQYF.

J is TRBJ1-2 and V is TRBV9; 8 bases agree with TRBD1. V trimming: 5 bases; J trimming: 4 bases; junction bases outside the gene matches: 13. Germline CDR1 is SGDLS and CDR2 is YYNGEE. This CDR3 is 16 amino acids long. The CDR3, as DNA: TGTGCCAGCAGAGACACCTCGGGACAGGAGGGCTATGGCTACACCTTC. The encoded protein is CASRDTSGQEGYGYTF.